Listed below are T cell receptor beta chains from one sample, sequenced in a study of post-analysis software for immune sequencing data. Each CDR3 protein gets one entry after TCRdb re-called the PCR reads with MiXCR. This sample has about 200,000 distinct CDR3 sequences, with roughly 28% found just once. Sequencing used blood. The receptors were sampled from a girl aged 2-17 years with multiple sclerosis. Both conserved end residues are part of each CDR3. The D gene is left open where the match is weak. Clone size, where shown, is once, few, many, or a class for clones that have expanded.

d_gene | j_gene | abundance | v_gene | CDR3nt | CDR3aa
- | TRBJ2-1 | many | TRBV28 | TGTGCCAGCAGCCCTCGGAGGACAGCCTACAATGAGCAGTTCTTC | CASSPRRTAYNEQFF
- | TRBJ1-2 | many | TRBV20-1 | TGCAGTGCCAGGGGCCGATCTAACTATGGCTACACCTTC | CSARGRSNYGYTF
- | TRBJ2-3 | many | TRBV28 | TGTGCCAGCAGAGGATCTGGAGATACGCAGTATTTT | CASRGSGDTQYF
TRBD2 | TRBJ2-3 | - | TRBV5-1 | TGCGCCAGCAGCAACGGACTAGCGGGGGGGCCGAGAGATACGCAGTATTTT | CASSNGLAGGPRDTQYF
TRBD2 | TRBJ2-5 | - | TRBV20-1 | TGCAGTGCTAGAAGCGGGGGCCAAGAGACCCAGTACTTC | CSARSGGQETQYF
TRBD1 | TRBJ2-1 | - | TRBV13 | TGTGCCAGCAGCATACCGACAGGGGGGGATTTAGAGCAGTTCTTC | CASSIPTGGDLEQFF
- | TRBJ1-1 | few | TRBV2 | TGTGCCAGCAGGGACAGTGTGACTGAAGCTTTCTTT | CASRDSVTEAFF
TRBD1 | TRBJ1-1 | few | TRBV6-1 | TGTGCCAGCAGTGACCTCGGGACAGGGGCTCCTGAAGCTTTCTTT | CASSDLGTGAPEAFF
TRBD2 | TRBJ2-1 | many | TRBV20-1 | TGCAGTGCGAGACCCGGTACTAGCGCCTACAATGAGCAGTTCTTC | CSARPGTSAYNEQFF
- | TRBJ1-1 | - | TRBV15 | TGTGCCACCAGCAGAGATTCGAACACTGAAGCTTTCTTT | CATSRDSNTEAFF
- | TRBJ1-6 | few | TRBV3-1 | TGTGCCAGCAGCCAAGAATTCTCCCTTAATTCACCCCTCCACTTT | CASSQEFSLNSPLHF
- | TRBJ1-5 | - | TRBV15 | TGTGCCACCAGCAGCCACCTTTCGGGCAATCAGCCCCAGCATTTT | CATSSHLSGNQPQHF
- | TRBJ1-5 | few | TRBV20-1 | TGCAGTGCTTCAAAGGGATATAGCAATCAGCCCCAGCATTTT | CSASKGYSNQPQHF
- | TRBJ1-1 | few | TRBV3-1 | TGTGCCAGCAGCCAACCCCCGAACAGGATCCCGGGGGTGAACACTGAAGCTTTCTTT | CASSQPPNRIPGVNTEAFF
TRBD1 | TRBJ2-2 | - | TRBV11-2 | TGTGCCAGCAGCAGGACAGGGGTCACCGGGGAGCTGTTTTTT | CASSRTGVTGELFF
TRBD1 | TRBJ2-3 | - | TRBV12-3/TRBV12-4 | TGTGCCAACAGCCCTGCCCTACAGGGGGCGGGCACAGATACGCAGTATTTT | CANSPALQGAGTDTQYF
- | TRBJ1-5 | many | TRBV4-1 | TGCGCCAGCAGCCAAGAGGGTTATACGAATCAGCCCCAGCATTTT | CASSQEGYTNQPQHF
- | TRBJ2-4 | - | TRBV20-1 | TGCAGTGCTAGAGATTACGGGGGCCTAAACATTCAGTACTTC | CSARDYGGLNIQYF